The source of this T cell receptor (beta chain) is a study of siplizumab effects on memory and regulatory T cells. Points from the study as a whole: Both greater diversity than memory cells and a major contribution to the alloresponse seemed to characterize naive T cells. Sequences below about 10^-5 frequency were poorly captured, and few alloreactive clones mapped to unstimulated subsets. The average Treg-derived proportion among mappable alloreactive CD4+ clones was 65% to 70% with siplizumab versus roughly 30% in controls.

Turning to this clone: Its antigen is not identified.

The data were produced by immunoSEQ multiplex PCR, yet TCRdb's version contains in-frame clones alone and is incomplete. This table holds 85,000 to 120,000 clones, 80% to 95% found once. Germline V gives CDR1 MNHEY, CDR2 SVGAGI. Trimming took off 6 bases at V and 1 base at J, with 16 bases between the two ends. CDR3 size: 15 residues. This receptor was identified in a human donor in good health. This chain uses TRBV6-5 with TRBJ2-7; a possible D gene is TRBD2 (6 bases). Input material: CD4+ T cells sorted from blood. The CDR3 region is CASSLAAERSYEQYF. The CDR3 coding sequence is TGTGCCAGCAGCTTAGCGGCAGAACGTTCCTACGAGCAGTACTTC.